This T cell receptor (beta chain) was recorded in a study of breast tumors, draining lymph nodes, adjacent tissues. This clonotype occurred many times. TCRdb reanalysed the multiplex PCR reads using MiXCR and keeps one entry per CDR3 protein. The repertoire has approximately 210,000 distinct CDR3 sequences, roughly 32% of them found once; the top ten carry 1.4%. The CDR3 spans 13 residues. Germline values: CDR1 SQVTM, CDR2 ANQGSEA. Trimming cost V 5 bases and J 4 bases; bases outside gene matches: 3. Axillary draining lymph nodes of breast cancer patients supplied the node samples. The receptor was isolated from a female donor with breast cancer. Some clones in this sample may be carry-over from other donors' samples. The rearrangement uses TRBV29-1 and TRBJ1-4, with TRBD1 identical over 8 bases. Sequencing used axillary lymph node tissue. The CDR3 spells CSVRQGNNEKLFF. As DNA, the CDR3 is TGCAGCGTTCGACAGGGGAATAATGAAAAACTGTTTTTT.